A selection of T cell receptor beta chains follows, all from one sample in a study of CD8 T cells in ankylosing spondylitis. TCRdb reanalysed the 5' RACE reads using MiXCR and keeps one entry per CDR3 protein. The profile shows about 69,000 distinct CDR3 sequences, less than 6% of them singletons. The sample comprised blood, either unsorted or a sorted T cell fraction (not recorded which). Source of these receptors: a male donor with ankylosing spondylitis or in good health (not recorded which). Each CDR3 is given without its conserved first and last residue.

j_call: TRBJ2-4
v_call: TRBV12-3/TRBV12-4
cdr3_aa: ASSPGTAGNIQY

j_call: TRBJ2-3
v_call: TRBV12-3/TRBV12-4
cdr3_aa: ASSLGMGAPGWGTDTQY

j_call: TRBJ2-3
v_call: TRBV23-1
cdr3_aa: ASSRADTQY

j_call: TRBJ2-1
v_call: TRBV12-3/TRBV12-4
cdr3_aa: ASFRGGLPYNEQF

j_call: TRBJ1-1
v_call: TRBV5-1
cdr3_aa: ASRNWAGADTEAF

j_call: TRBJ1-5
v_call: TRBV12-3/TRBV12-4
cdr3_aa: ASTTGDNQPQH

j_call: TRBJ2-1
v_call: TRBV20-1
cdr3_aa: SAGRLGTSGGNEQF

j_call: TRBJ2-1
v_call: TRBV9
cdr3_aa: ASSVEDEQF

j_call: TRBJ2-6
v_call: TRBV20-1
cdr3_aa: SARDGTGSGANVLT

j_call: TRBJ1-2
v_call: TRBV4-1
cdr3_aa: ASSQDRGLGGYT

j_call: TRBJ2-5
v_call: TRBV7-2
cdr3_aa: ASSPRGAYQETQY

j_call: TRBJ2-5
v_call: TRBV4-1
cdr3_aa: ASSQSSGGARETQY

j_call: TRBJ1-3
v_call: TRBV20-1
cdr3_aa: SARGKRSGNTIY

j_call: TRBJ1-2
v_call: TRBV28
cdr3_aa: ASSSGPSDKGYT

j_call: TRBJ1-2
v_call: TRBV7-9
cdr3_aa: ASSSFRGSSGYT

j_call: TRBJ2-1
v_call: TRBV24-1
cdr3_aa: ATSDRGTVRDNEQF

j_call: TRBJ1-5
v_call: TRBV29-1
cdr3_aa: SASAGAGPPCNQPQH